Sequencing of this T cell receptor (beta chain) was carried out in a study of T cells in Graves' hyperthyroidism and ophthalmopathy. Amplification targeted TCR beta CDR3 regions from RNA transcripts. Primed by the HTBI set, a first-round RT-PCR was run on the TCR CDR3. TCRdb re-called the multiplex PCR reads with MiXCR, one entry per CDR3 protein. The sample consists of around 600,000 distinct CDR3 sequences, about 15% of them appearing once. Study outcomes and limitations: Clonotypes that were expanded in thyroid above 0.001 mostly appeared in blood too.

Clinical Activity Scores of at least 3, NOSPECS grades of at least 4 and durations under 3 months characterized ophthalmopathy patients. On the basis of clinical symptoms, serum thyroxine and TRAb, thyroid ultrasound and orbital computed tomography, diagnoses were made. Germline assignment: CDR1 SEHNR and CDR2 FQNEAQ (reference sequence). The V and J ends lost 6 bases and 8 bases, in that order; junction bases with no gene match: 12. The CDR3 runs 16 residues. This clonotype occurred many times. Its antigen is unidentified. This TCR derives from a woman between 50 and 59 years old with Graves' ophthalmopathy. The V call is TRBV7-9, the J call TRBJ1-4, with TRBD1 identical over 10 bases. Sample: blood. CDR3 region: CASSRRGDRGIEKLFF. In DNA, the CDR3 is TGTGCCAGCAGTCGCCGAGGGGACAGGGGTATCGAAAAACTGTTTTTT.